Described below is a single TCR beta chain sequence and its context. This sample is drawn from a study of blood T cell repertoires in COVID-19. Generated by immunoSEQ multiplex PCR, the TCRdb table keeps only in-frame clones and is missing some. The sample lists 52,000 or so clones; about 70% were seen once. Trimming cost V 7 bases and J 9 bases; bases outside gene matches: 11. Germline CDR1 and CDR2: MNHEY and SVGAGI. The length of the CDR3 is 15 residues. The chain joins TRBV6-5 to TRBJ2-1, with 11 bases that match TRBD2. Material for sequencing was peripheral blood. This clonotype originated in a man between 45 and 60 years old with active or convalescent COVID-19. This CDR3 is CASNLAGGRRTEQFF. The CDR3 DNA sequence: TGTGCCAGCAATTTAGCGGGGGGGCGTCGAACTGAGCAGTTCTTC.